These T cell receptor beta chains were read from a single sample in a study of T cell changes during pregnancy in multiple sclerosis. Some clones are missing from TCRdb's copy, which holds only in-frame ones; the method was immunoSEQ multiplex PCR. The sample contains about 48,000 clones, 88% of which appear only once. Here the sequenced sample was CD4+ T cells from peripheral blood mononuclear cells, taken in the second trimester of pregnancy. All receptors derive from a female donor with multiple sclerosis, enrolled in a pregnancy study. CDR3s include the opening cysteine and the closing phenylalanine or tryptophan. The D gene is left open where the match is weak. Clone size appears in some rows only: once, few, many, or a class for an expanded clone.

clone size	V gene	D gene	J gene	CDR3 DNA	CDR3 protein
once	TRBV5-1	TRBD2	TRBJ2-3	TGCGCCAGCAGCTTGGTGACTAGCGCCACAGATACGCAGTATTTT	CASSLVTSATDTQYF
NA	TRBV9	NA	TRBJ1-3	TGTGCCAGCAGTATCAGGGGCAACTCTGGAAACACCATATATTTT	CASSIRGNSGNTIYF
NA	TRBV5-1	NA	TRBJ2-7	TGCGCCAGCAGCCGGACGGACAGCTCTATCCCCTACGAGCAGTACTTC	CASSRTDSSIPYEQYF
NA	TRBV19	TRBD1	TRBJ2-7	TGTGCCAGTAGTCCCGGGACAGGGCTCGAGCAGTACTTC	CASSPGTGLEQYF
NA	TRBV7-9	NA	TRBJ2-7	TGTGCCAGCAGCTCCAGTCACTACGAGCAGTACTTC	CASSSSHYEQYF
NA	TRBV7-2	TRBD1	TRBJ2-5	TGTGCCAGCAGCATCGGGACAGAAGAGACCCAGTACTTC	CASSIGTEETQYF
once	TRBV6-5	NA	TRBJ2-7	TGTGCCAGCAGTTCCCCTTACATCTACGAGCAGTACTTC	CASSSPYIYEQYF
NA	TRBV19	NA	TRBJ2-7	TGTGCCAGTAGTGTTGGGACTTCCGTCCAGTACGAGCAGTACTTC	CASSVGTSVQYEQYF
NA	TRBV6-5	TRBD1	TRBJ1-1	TGTGCCAGCAGCCTTCAGAAAGCAGGGGGAAAAGCTTTCTTT	CASSLQKAGGKAFF
NA	TRBV27	TRBD1	TRBJ2-1	TGTGCCAGCAGTTCAAACCGGGACAGAGGATCCTACAATGAGCAGTTCTTC	CASSSNRDRGSYNEQFF
NA	TRBV9	TRBD2	TRBJ2-1	TGTGCCAGCAGCGGACTAGCGGCCTGGAATGAGCAGTTCTTC	CASSGLAAWNEQFF
NA	TRBV5-1	TRBD1	TRBJ1-1	TGCGCCAGCAGCGTGGGACAGTTAAAGGGGCTGAACACTGAAGCTTTCTTT	CASSVGQLKGLNTEAFF
NA	TRBV2	NA	TRBJ2-1	TGTGCCAGCAGTGTACCAGCGGGACAAGAGCAGTTCTTC	CASSVPAGQEQFF
NA	TRBV5-4	TRBD2	TRBJ2-3	TGTGCCAGCAGTCTTAGGACTAGCGGGAGTCGAACAGATACGCAGTATTTT	CASSLRTSGSRTDTQYF
NA	TRBV19	TRBD1	TRBJ2-5	TGTGCCAGTAGAGAGGTAGGGACAGGACAAGAGACCCAGTACTTC	CASREVGTGQETQYF
NA	TRBV27	NA	TRBJ2-1	TGTGCCAGCAAGAAACTTGCCTCCTACAATGAGCAGTTCTTC	CASKKLASYNEQFF
NA	TRBV29-1	NA	TRBJ2-1	TGCAGCGTTGGGTCGTCTAGCTCCTACAATGAGCAGTTCTTC	CSVGSSSSYNEQFF
NA	TRBV19	NA	TRBJ1-1	TGTGCCAGTAGTATTCAGGCAGACACTGAAGCTTTCTTT	CASSIQADTEAFF
NA	TRBV28	TRBD2	TRBJ2-2	TGTGCCAGCAGTTTATTAGCGGGGGCGAACACCGGGGAGCTGTTTTTT	CASSLLAGANTGELFF
once	TRBV6-4	TRBD1	TRBJ2-5	TGTGCCAGCAGTGTCCTCCCTACAGGGGGCAGCGAGACCCAGTACTTC	CASSVLPTGGSETQYF
NA	TRBV9	NA	TRBJ2-5	TGTGCCAGCAGCGTAGCTACTGGACAGTCCCAAGAGACCCAGTACTTC	CASSVATGQSQETQYF
NA	TRBV5-8	TRBD2	TRBJ2-5	TGTGCCAGCAGCTGGACTAGCGGGAATTTGGTAGCAGAGACCCAGTACTTC	CASSWTSGNLVAETQYF
once	TRBV6-1	NA	TRBJ1-3	TGTGCCAGCAGCCTGCGCCAGGGCTCTGGAAACACCATATATTTT	CASSLRQGSGNTIYF
NA	TRBV29-1	NA	TRBJ1-1	TGCAGCGCAAACCCCCAGGGCGGCGGCACTGAAGCTTTCTTT	CSANPQGGGTEAFF
NA	TRBV19	NA	TRBJ2-1	TGTGCCAGTAGTGACTGGACTTCCCCCTACAATGAGCAGTTCTTC	CASSDWTSPYNEQFF
NA	TRBV20-1	NA	TRBJ2-3	TGCAGCCCAAGAGGGGATACGCAGTATTTT	CSPRGDTQYF
once	TRBV7-2	NA	TRBJ2-2	TGTGCCAGCAGCTTATTTGTAGCCGGGGAGCTGTTTTTT	CASSLFVAGELFF
once	TRBV15	TRBD1	TRBJ1-1	TGTGCCACCAGCAGCAGAGGGGGCGGGGGGTCTGAAGCTTTCTTT	CATSSRGGGGSEAFF
NA	TRBV7-7	NA	TRBJ2-3	TGTGCTAGCAGCTTTCGTGGCACAGATACGCAGTATTTT	CASSFRGTDTQYF
NA	TRBV5-1	NA	TRBJ2-3	TGCGCCAGCAGCTCACGGGAGTCGATAGATACGCAGTATTTT	CASSSRESIDTQYF
NA	TRBV7-2	TRBD2	TRBJ2-7	TGTGCCAGCAGCTTAGGACTAGCGGGAGTGTACGAGCAGTACTTC	CASSLGLAGVYEQYF
NA	TRBV7-3	TRBD2	TRBJ2-7	TGTGCCAGCAGCTTTCTTACCAGCGGGATCGACGAGCAGTACTTC	CASSFLTSGIDEQYF
NA	TRBV7-9	TRBD1	TRBJ1-3	TGTGCCAGCAGCCGTGGACAGGGAGCGAACGGAAACACCATATATTTT	CASSRGQGANGNTIYF
NA	TRBV4-1	TRBD2	TRBJ2-7	TGCGCCAGCAGTCAGACTAGCGGGAATTTTTACGAGCAGTACTTC	CASSQTSGNFYEQYF
NA	TRBV5-1	TRBD2	TRBJ2-7	TGCGCCAGCGCCGGGACTAGCGCATACGAGCAGTACTTC	CASAGTSAYEQYF
NA	TRBV4-1	TRBD1	TRBJ2-3	TGCGCCAGCAGCCAAGAGGGTAGGGACAGGGGGGATCAAGGGACAGATACGCAGTATTTT	CASSQEGRDRGDQGTDTQYF
NA	TRBV6-6	TRBD2	TRBJ2-7	TGTGCCACGATGTGGACTAGCGGATCCTACGAGCAGTACTTC	CATMWTSGSYEQYF